The sequence of this T cell receptor beta chain was determined in a study of identical twins. Findings and limits, study-wide: Insertion counts were lower in abundant cord blood beta clonotypes, a trend that memory repertoires did not show. Its conclusions, products of cross-sectional statistical analysis, did not come from following the same donors.

MiXCR was run by TCRdb on the 5' RACE reads, yielding one entry per CDR3 protein. The sample consists of about 520,000 distinct CDR3 sequences, around 20% of them appearing once. The germline gives CDR1 KGHDR, CDR2 SFDVKD. The CDR3 has 12 residues. Trimming pared 1 base from V and 10 bases from J, leaving 7 bases between. This clonotype was seen more than once but under ten times. Its specificity is unknown. These sequences were also reported in another study, on T cells expressing NK-cell markers. That paper adds: Just one sequenced donor of eight was HCMV-seronegative, while seven were seropositive. Among a handful of donors, these clonotypes also ranked first in the CD3+CD56-NKG2C+ fraction.

The rearrangement joins TRBV24-1 to TRBJ2-1; tentative D call: TRBD1 (6 bases). The source is a woman between 18 and 29 years old in good health. Sequencing used CD4+ T cells sorted from blood. Here the CDR3 DNA reads TGTGCCACCAGTGATTTAGGGACAGAGCAGTTCTTC. Translation gives CATSDLGTEQFF.